This T cell receptor (beta chain) is drawn from a study of early T cells in non-severe SARS-CoV-2 infection. This clonotype was observed a handful of times. Antigen: not known. The CDR3 extends over 17 amino acids. The V end was cut by 0 bases, the J end by 3 bases, with 17 bases between. CDR1 is LGHNA and CDR2 is YNFKEQ in the germline V gene. Study-wide results and caveats: The study's VDJdb matching favored anti-spike CD8 responses and missed private and CD4 specificities.

Attached unique molecular identifiers marked individual cDNA molecules. In TCRdb, the 5' RACE reads were re-called with MiXCR into one record per CDR3 protein. Of approximately 65,000 distinct CDR3 sequences in the sample, roughly 13% are singletons; the top ten hold roughly 4.2%. Specimen: whole blood. This sequence was found in an adult who was a healthcare worker with PCR-confirmed SARS-CoV-2 infection or an uninfected control (not recorded which). The genes are TRBV4-2 and TRBJ1-2; D ambiguous. CDR3 sequence (DNA): TGTGCCAGCAGCCAAGAGTATGGAGGGAATGGGGACTATGGCTACACCTTC. It translates to CASSQEYGGNGDYGYTF.